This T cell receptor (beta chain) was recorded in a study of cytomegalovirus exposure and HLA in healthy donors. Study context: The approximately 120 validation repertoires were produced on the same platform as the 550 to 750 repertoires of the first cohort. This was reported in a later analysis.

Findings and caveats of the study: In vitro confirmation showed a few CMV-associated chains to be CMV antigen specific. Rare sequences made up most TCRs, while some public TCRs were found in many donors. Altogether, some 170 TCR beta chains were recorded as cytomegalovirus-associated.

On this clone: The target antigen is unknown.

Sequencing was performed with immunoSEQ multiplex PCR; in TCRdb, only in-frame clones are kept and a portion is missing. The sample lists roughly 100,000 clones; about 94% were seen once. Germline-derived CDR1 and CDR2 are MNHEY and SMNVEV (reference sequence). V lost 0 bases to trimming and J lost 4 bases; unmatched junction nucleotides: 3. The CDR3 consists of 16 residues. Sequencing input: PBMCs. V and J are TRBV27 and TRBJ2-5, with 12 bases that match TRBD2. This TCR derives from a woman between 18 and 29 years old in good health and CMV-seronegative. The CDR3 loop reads CASSLSLAGGGETQYF. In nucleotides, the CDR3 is TGTGCCAGCAGTTTATCTCTAGCGGGAGGGGGAGAGACCCAGTACTTC.